The 29 T cell receptor beta chains below come from one sample, sequenced in a study of cytomegalovirus exposure and HLA in healthy donors listed by TCRdb under 2017. The library relied on the immunoSEQ multiplex PCR assay. What TCRdb holds here is the immuneACCESS table cut down to in-frame rearrangements. Part of the clones is not present; checked against another copy, under half of the missing clones reflect an unresolved V gene, and the others are unexplained. This sample gives about 200,000 clones in total; roughly 82% of them show up just once. Clones ranked in the top ten supply around an eighth of the sample. The specimen sequenced was PBMCs. Receptor source: a woman aged 25 to 39 in good health and CMV-seropositive.

The genes are TRBV6-6 and TRBJ2-7; 7 positions agree with TRBD2. This CDR3 has 14 residues. Germline CDR1 reads MNHNY; CDR2 reads SVGAGI (reference sequence). Germline trimming cut 7 bases from V and 1 base from J; bases unmatched to any gene: 7. The CDR3 bases are TGTGCCAGCACCGGGACTACGATATCCTACGAGCAGTACTTC. Amino acid sequence: CASTGTTISYEQYF.

J is TRBJ2-7 and V is TRBV11-2; 8 bases align to TRBD2. V dropped 1 base and J dropped 7; count of bases not matched to a gene: 9. Germline CDR1 is SGHAT and CDR2 is FQNNGV. The CDR3 has 15 residues. The CDR3 here is CASSLAAREVDEQYF. The CDR3 DNA is TGTGCCAGCAGCTTAGCTGCGCGGGAGGTGGATGAGCAGTACTTC.

The chain is built from TRBV29-1 and TRBJ1-2; no reliable D call. Trimming shortened V by 2 bases and J by 5 bases, and 12 bases separated the two germline ends. This CDR3 region has 13 residues. Germline V gene lookup returns CDR1 SQVTM and CDR2 ANQGSEA. CDR3: CSVETRGLYGYTF. In nucleotides, the CDR3 is TGCAGCGTTGAAACCCGCGGACTATATGGCTACACCTTC.

The chain recombines TRBV27 with TRBJ2-7; no firm D call. Germline V CDR1 and CDR2: MNHEY, SMNVEV (reference sequence). V lost 2 bases and J lost 2, with 10 bases in between. The CDR3 loop spans 14 amino acids. The CDR3: CASSLVPVTYEQYF. In nucleotides, the CDR3 is TGTGCCAGCAGTTTAGTTCCAGTTACCTACGAGCAGTACTTC.

This clone was seen once. The chain employs TRBV27 and TRBJ2-1; TRBD2 aligns across 7 bases. Unmatched junction bases numbered 11, after V lost 7 bases and J lost 5 bases. Germline CDR1 and CDR2: MNHEY and SMNVEV (reference sequence). The CDR3 length is 15 residues. The CDR3 loop reads CASKSSGPNDNEQFF. Written as DNA, the CDR3 is TGTGCCAGCAAAAGTAGCGGGCCTAACGACAATGAGCAGTTCTTC.

CDR3 DNA: TGTGCCAGCACCCTACTAGCGGGAGGTCAAGGGGAGCAGTACTTC. This encodes CASTLLAGGQGEQYF. This chain uses TRBV27 with TRBJ2-7, with 12 bases lining up with TRBD2. V was pared by 7 bases and J by 7 bases, with 11 bases of the junction left unmatched. Germline V CDR1 and CDR2: MNHEY, SMNVEV (reference sequence). The CDR3 has 15 residues.

By share of the sample, this clone is medium-sized. The J gene is TRBJ1-1, the V gene TRBV25-1; TRBD1 matches at 10 bases. With 4 bases clipped from V and 8 bases from J, the junction kept 13 bases outside the gene matches. The germline V gene encodes CDR1 MGHDK and CDR2 SYGVNS. The CDR3 has 16 amino acids. CDR3 sequence reads: CASSAASDRGLGEAFF. CDR3 sequence (DNA): TGTGCCAGCAGTGCGGCAAGTGACAGGGGGCTGGGGGAAGCTTTCTTT.

The count of this clone is one. CDR3: CATSEGRRSYEQYF. In nucleotides, the CDR3 is TGTGCCACCAGCGAGGGCAGGCGCTCCTACGAGCAGTACTTC. The V gene is TRBV15, the J gene TRBJ2-7; D perhaps matches TRBD2 (5 bases). Trimming pared 5 bases from V and 0 bases from J, leaving 11 bases between. Germline CDR1 LNHNV, CDR2 YYDKDF (reference sequence). This CDR3 has 14 residues.

The table lists this clone with a count of one. One junction end does not reproduce the germline sequence, and a read error may be involved. The J gene is TRBJ2-5, the V gene TRBV29-1; possible D gene TRBD1, 5 bases. The germline V gene encodes CDR1 SQVTM and CDR2 ANQGSEA. CDR3 length equals 11 residues. CDR3 nucleotide sequence: TGCAGCGTTTCGGATAACAGGATCTCCCACTTC. Protein sequence: CSVSDNRISHF. Full variable domain (outside the CDR3, taken from reference TRBV29-1 and TRBJ2-5): SAVISQKPSRDICQRGTSLTIQCQVDSQVTMMFWYRQQPGQSLTLIATANQGSEATYESGFVIDKFPISRPNLTFSTLTVSNMSPEDSSIYLCSVSDNRISHFGPGTRLLVL.

This clone was seen a few times. The chain has TRBV29-1 and TRBJ2-1, with a tentative D call TRBD2 (6 bases). Trimming removed 3 bases at V and 4 bases at J, with 10 bases between. Germline V gene sequence: CDR1 SQVTM, CDR2 ANQGSEA. This CDR3 has 13 residues. CDR3 amino acids: CSVDTGRYNEQFF. DNA of the CDR3: TGCAGCGTTGATACGGGGAGGTACAATGAGCAGTTCTTC.

The J gene is TRBJ1-3, the V gene TRBV7-8; D gene unclear. V was cut by 5 bases and J by 1 base, with 12 bases left in between. Germline V gene sequence: CDR1 SGHVS, CDR2 FQNEAQ. The CDR3 spans 15 residues. In nucleotides, the CDR3 is TGTGCCAGCAGCCCCTCGAGAGGGTCTGGAAACACCATATATTTT. This sequence encodes CASSPSRGSGNTIYF.

CDR3 amino acids: CASSVEFEIAVTGELFF. CDR3 bases: TGTGCCAGCAGCGTAGAGTTCGAGATAGCGGTCACCGGGGAGCTGTTTTTT. The rearrangement joins TRBV9 to TRBJ2-2; TRBD2 is a possible D gene (6 bases). CDR1 and CDR2 from the germline V gene are SGDLS and YYNGEE. This CDR3 contains 17 residues. Trimming left V 0 bases short and J 4 bases short, with 16 bases between. The full variable domain, rest sourced from reference TRBV9 and TRBJ2-2, is DSGVTQTPKHLITATGQRVTLRCSPRSGDLSVYWYQQSLDQGLQFLIQYYNGEERAKGNILERFSAQQFPDLHSELNLSSLELGDSALYFCASSVEFEIAVTGELFFGEGSRLTVL.

The V call is TRBV2, the J call TRBJ2-7; weak D call: TRBD2 (6 bases). Per germline, CDR1 SNHLY and CDR2 FYNNEI. The CDR3 runs 14 residues. Trimming left V 3 bases short and J 4 bases short, with 13 bases between. The DNA for the CDR3 is TGTGCCAGCAGTGATCATGGGACTTGGTACGAGCAGTACTTC. Translating it yields CASSDHGTWYEQYF. Complete variable domain (other parts from reference TRBV2 and TRBJ2-7): EPEVTQTPSHQVTQMGQEVILRCVPISNHLYFYWYRQILGQKVEFLVSFYNNEISEKSEIFDDQFSVERPDGSNFTLKIRSTKLEDSAMYFCASSDHGTWYEQYFGPGTRLTVT.

The chain couples TRBV9 to TRBJ2-1; D possibly corresponds to TRBD2 (5 bases). The germline gives CDR1 SGDLS, CDR2 YYNGEE. V lost 0 bases, J lost 0 bases, and 13 bases lay in between. The CDR3 has 17 amino acids. The CDR3 sequence: CASSVGVSALSYNEQFF. CDR3 bases: TGTGCCAGCAGCGTAGGTGTTAGCGCTCTCTCCTACAATGAGCAGTTCTTC.

The chain links TRBV7-8 to TRBJ1-5, with a possible D match to TRBD1 (5 bases). Trimming left V 5 bases short and J 5 bases short, with 13 bases between. CDR3 length: 14 residues. Per the germline V gene, CDR1 is SGHVS and CDR2 is FQNEAQ. CDR3 sequence reads: CASSTRQSDQPQHF. Here the CDR3 DNA reads TGTGCCAGCAGCACACGACAGAGCGATCAGCCCCAGCATTTT.

V gene TRBV29-1 combines with J gene TRBJ1-5; 9 nucleotides agree with TRBD1. Per germline, CDR1 SQVTM and CDR2 ANQGSEA. The CDR3 loop spans 14 amino acids. V was clipped by 4 bases and J by 7 bases; unmatched bases: 8. CDR3 sequence (DNA): TGCAGCGTTGCAACCGGGACAGGGAAACAGCCCCAGCATTTT. This gives the protein CSVATGTGKQPQHF.

This clone has a handful of counts. This chain uses TRBV6-5 with TRBJ1-1; D perhaps matches TRBD1 (5 bases). The CDR3 runs 15 residues. Germline V gene lookup returns CDR1 MNHEY and CDR2 SVGAGI. The V gene lost 5 bases and the J gene lost 1 base, with 14 bases spanning the gap. CDR3 in DNA: TGTGCCAGCAGTACCCCAGGGCTGCCGAACACTGAAGCTTTCTTT. Its protein product is CASSTPGLPNTEAFF.

J is TRBJ2-1 and V is TRBV5-1; perhaps TRBD1 as D (7 bases). From germline, CDR1 is SGHRS and CDR2 YFSETQ. The CDR3 has 14 amino acids. Trimming took off 4 bases at V and 8 bases at J, with 16 bases between the two ends. In DNA, the CDR3 is TGCGCCAGCAGCCAGGGGGGCAGCGATTATGAGCAGTTCTTC. Its protein product is CASSQGGSDYEQFF.

V and J are TRBV13 and TRBJ2-2; 9 bases agree with TRBD2. The V and J ends lost 5 bases and 5 bases, in that order; junction bases with no gene match: 6. The CDR3 loop spans 15 amino acids. Germline CDR1 is PRHDT and CDR2 is FYEKMQ (reference sequence). The CDR3 spells CASSLGGRGTGELFF. CDR3 DNA sequence: TGTGCCAGCAGCCTCGGCGGGAGGGGTACCGGGGAGCTGTTTTTT.

The rearrangement uses TRBV2 and TRBJ2-1, with a weak D call TRBD1 (5 bases). The length of the CDR3 is 13 residues. Looked up from germline, CDR1 is SNHLY and CDR2 is FYNNEI. V lost 10 bases, J lost 0 bases, and 10 bases lay in between. CDR3 sequence reads: CATSGRSYNEQFF. As DNA, the CDR3 is TGTGCCACGTCAGGGCGCTCCTACAATGAGCAGTTCTTC.

This chain connects TRBV27 to TRBJ1-5; D is possibly TRBD1 (5 bases). CDR1 MNHEY and CDR2 SMNVEV come from the germline V gene (reference sequence). Trimming took 5 bases from V and 5 from J, leaving 16 bases between them. This CDR3 has 15 residues. The CDR3 spells CASSARPGGDQPQHF. CDR3 coding DNA: TGTGCCAGCAGTGCCCGACCGGGGGGGGATCAGCCCCAGCATTTT.

V gene TRBV9 combines with J gene TRBJ2-5; 8 nucleotides align to TRBD1. Looked up from germline, CDR1 is SGDLS and CDR2 is YYNGEE. This CDR3 comprises 16 residues. V was pared by 3 bases and J by 2 bases, with 9 bases of the junction left unmatched. CDR3 protein: CASSGYQQGVQETQYF. The CDR3 coding sequence is TGTGCCAGCAGCGGGTACCAACAGGGGGTTCAAGAGACCCAGTACTTC.

The CDR3 region is CSGGQGAPGELFF. In DNA, the CDR3 is TGCAGCGGTGGACAGGGGGCACCCGGGGAGCTGTTTTTT. The chain recombines TRBV29-1 with TRBJ2-2; 11 bases map to TRBD1. Germline assignment: CDR1 SQVTM and CDR2 ANQGSEA. V shed 7 bases, J shed 6 bases, and the junction held 4 bases outside the gene matches. The CDR3 length is 13 residues.

This clone has only one observation. V usage is TRBV19 and J usage is TRBJ2-1; 9 nucleotides align to TRBD2. V gave up 4 bases and J gave up 0 bases; unmatched junction bases: 7. Germline V CDR1 and CDR2: LNHDA, SQIVND (reference sequence). There are 17 residues in the CDR3. The CDR3 sequence is CASSRAGGRISYNEQFF. The CDR3, as DNA: TGTGCCAGTAGTAGGGCGGGAGGGCGAATCTCCTACAATGAGCAGTTCTTC.

The gene calls are TRBV5-6 and TRBJ2-5; 7 nucleotides align to TRBD2. The CDR3 consists of 17 residues. After removal of 0 bases from V and 2 bases from J, the junction contained 10 bases not matched to a gene. Germline V gene lookup returns CDR1 SGHDT and CDR2 YYEEEE. The CDR3 sequence: CASSLEPIRGEQETQYF. The DNA for the CDR3 is TGTGCCAGCAGCTTGGAGCCTATACGGGGGGAGCAAGAGACCCAGTACTTC.

This rearrangement joins TRBV4-1 to TRBJ2-7; 12 bases align to TRBD2. This CDR3 contains 17 residues. With 6 bases clipped from V and 5 bases from J, the junction kept 14 bases outside the gene matches. Per the germline V gene, CDR1 is MGHRA and CDR2 is YSYEKL. For the CDR3, the DNA is TGCGCCAGCAGACCAGGACTAGCGGGATTTTCGGGTGACGAGCAGTACTTC. Encoded protein: CASRPGLAGFSGDEQYF.

This clone was detected a few times. The V and J genes are TRBV30 and TRBJ1-4; TRBD1 aligns across 9 bases. The CDR3 is 14 amino acids. Unmatched junction bases numbered 9, after V lost 3 bases and J lost 10 bases. The germline gives CDR1 GTSNPN, CDR2 SVGIG (reference sequence). The CDR3 here is CAWRYRGQGGKLFF. CDR3 DNA sequence: TGTGCCTGGAGATACAGGGGGCAAGGTGGAAAACTGTTTTTT.

The chain employs TRBV5-4 and TRBJ2-4; 8 nucleotides agree with TRBD1. This CDR3 region has 17 residues. Germline-derived CDR1 and CDR2 are SGHNT and YYREEE (reference sequence). V dropped 4 bases and J dropped 2; count of bases not matched to a gene: 11. The CDR3 DNA reads TGTGCCAGCAGCCCGGCAGGGGGCGCAGGGTCCAAAAACATTCAGTACTTC. Translation gives CASSPAGGAGSKNIQYF.

The chain links TRBV29-1 to TRBJ2-1; 7 bases match TRBD2. With V trimmed by 3 bases and J by 4 bases, 3 bases remained unmatched. CDR1 is SQVTM and CDR2 is ANQGSEA in the germline V gene. The CDR3 runs 13 residues. This CDR3 reads CSVEASGYNEQFF. The CDR3 bases are TGCAGCGTTGAGGCTAGCGGATACAATGAGCAGTTCTTC.